This T cell receptor beta chain was retrieved from a study of shared clonotypes between healthy human individuals. Study findings and constraints: Lower generation probabilities were found for non-shared clonotypes than for those shared by all four donors.

Measured with immunoSEQ multiplex PCR; TCRdb has only the in-frame clones, and not every one. The data show about 820,000 clones, around 92% seen once. In the naive CD8 group, cells lacked CD45RO and were positively selected for CCR7, so terminally differentiated effector memory CD45RA+ cells were left out. In the case of this clone: The target antigen is unknown. The junction shows a germline mismatch at one end, possibly a read error.

Germline CDR1 reads SGDLS; CDR2 reads YYNGEE. The CDR3 totals 15 residues. This chain joins TRBV9 and TRBJ2-3; 8 nucleotides align to TRBD2. This receptor was taken from a man younger than 45 in good health. The sequencing sample was made of naive CD8+ T cells sorted from blood. The CDR3 spells CASTVLSGSPDTQYF. Written as DNA, the CDR3 is TGTGCCAGCACCGTACTCAGCGGGAGCCCAGATACGCAGTATTTT.